What follows are 28 T cell receptor beta chains derived from one specimen sequenced in a study of shared clonotypes between healthy human individuals. Only CD45RO-negative cells positively selected for CCR7 counted as naive CD8 cells, so terminally differentiated effector memory CD45RA+ cells were excluded. The protocol was immunoSEQ multiplex PCR, while the TCRdb copy is restricted to in-frame clones and leaves out a portion. The data show about 2.1 million clones, just under 95% seen once. Sequenced sample: naive CD8+ T cells from PBMCs. These receptors were taken from a man between 18 and 35 years old in good health. Some clones in this sample may be carry-over from other donors' samples.

This chain uses TRBV2 with TRBJ2-1; D is tentatively TRBD1 or TRBD2 (6 bases each). Trimming removed 8 bases at V and 8 bases at J, with 25 bases between. Germline assignment: CDR1 SNHLY and CDR2 FYNNEI. The CDR3 is 16 residues long. CDR3 nucleotide sequence: TGTGCCAGCGGGGGGCGGTCGGAGACTAGGATCGATGAGCAGTTCTTC. It specifies CASGGRSETRIDEQFF.

With regard to this clone: Other DNA sequences of this sample code for an identical CDR3. The chain couples TRBV10-3 to TRBJ2-7; D gene uncertain. V lost 3 bases to trimming and J lost 4 bases, with 4 bases between them. The CDR3 is 11 residues long. Germline loops: CDR1 ENHRY, CDR2 SYGVKD. CDR3: CAISETYEQYF. CDR3 in DNA: TGTGCCATCAGTGAAACGTACGAGCAGTACTTC.

The rearrangement joins TRBV20-1 to TRBJ1-2, with D possibly being TRBD1 (6 bases). Germline CDR1 is DFQATT and CDR2 is SNEGSKA (reference sequence). V gave up 8 bases and J gave up 8 bases, with 15 bases separating them. This CDR3 spans 11 amino acids. The CDR3 here is CSPPTGGGYTF. In DNA, the CDR3 is TGCAGTCCCCCGACAGGCGGGGGCTACACCTTC.

The rearrangement uses TRBV5-6 and TRBJ1-5; D gene unclear. V was pared by 3 bases and J by 7 bases, with 17 bases between. CDR3 length: 15 amino acids. Germline V gives CDR1 SGHDT, CDR2 YYEEEE. The CDR3 protein is CASSSRRDILQPQHF. CDR3 bases: TGTGCCAGCAGCTCACGGAGGGATATTTTGCAGCCCCAGCATTTT.

The gene calls are TRBV15 and TRBJ2-6; 12 bases agree with TRBD1. Germline loops: CDR1 LNHNV, CDR2 YYDKDF (reference sequence). J was trimmed by 4 bases and V by 4 bases; bases with no gene match: 5. The CDR3 spans 17 residues. This chain's CDR3 is CATSMGQGAEGANVLTF. The CDR3, as DNA: TGTGCCACCAGCATGGGACAGGGGGCGGAGGGGGCCAACGTCCTGACTTTC.

The V call is TRBV7-8, the J call TRBJ1-4; D is uncertain. V lost 2 bases and J lost 3, with 7 bases in between. CDR1 and CDR2 (germline): SGHVS, FQNEAQ. CDR3 length: 14 amino acids. CDR3 nucleotide sequence: TGTGCCAGCAGCTTACTGGGCCCTAATGAAAAACTGTTTTTT. Protein product: CASSLLGPNEKLFF.

The chain employs TRBV6-6 and TRBJ2-7; 11 bases match TRBD1. Germline assignment: CDR1 MNHNY and CDR2 SVGAGI (reference sequence). The CDR3 loop spans 15 amino acids. J lost 4 bases, V lost 6 bases, and 8 bases had no gene match. CDR3 DNA sequence: TGTGCCAGCAGCCCCCCGGGACAGGGGGTATACGAGCAGTACTTC. This gives the protein CASSPPGQGVYEQYF.

V is TRBV6-5 and J is TRBJ1-1; D is unresolved. CDR1 is MNHEY and CDR2 is SVGAGI in the germline V gene. CDR3 length equals 13 residues. Trimming stripped 0 bases from V and 4 bases from J, with 6 bases between. The CDR3 bases are TGTGCCAGCAGTTACTCGTTTGTCACTGAAGCTTTCTTT. Translation: CASSYSFVTEAFF.

The gene calls are TRBV9 and TRBJ2-7; 15 bases agree with TRBD2. The CDR3 contains 16 residues. V gave up 2 bases and J gave up 6 bases; unmatched junction bases: 6. Per germline, CDR1 SGDLS and CDR2 YYNGEE. The chain's CDR3 is CASSVGGLAGGREQYF. The CDR3 region has the DNA TGTGCCAGCAGCGTGGGAGGACTAGCGGGAGGGCGCGAGCAGTACTTC.

Comments on this clone: Other DNA sequences of this sample code for an identical CDR3. This chain links TRBV4-1 with TRBJ2-3; tentatively, D is TRBD1 (5 bases). CDR1 and CDR2 (germline): MGHRA, YSYEKL. This CDR3 is 13 amino acids long. V was pared by 4 bases and J by 2 bases, with 7 bases between. In DNA form, the CDR3 reads TGCGCCAGCAGCCCAGGGTACACAGATACGCAGTATTTT. Protein sequence: CASSPGYTDTQYF.

This clone was found once. This chain links TRBV28 with TRBJ2-5, with D possibly TRBD2 on 5 matching bases. Germline values: CDR1 MDHEN, CDR2 SYDVKM. The CDR3 runs 17 residues. The V gene lost 10 bases and the J gene lost 5 bases, with 29 bases spanning the gap. The CDR3 protein is CAISPDPRGPNTETQYF. The CDR3 region has the DNA TGTGCCATATCCCCCGATCCCCGCGGGCCGAATACGGAGACCCAGTACTTC.

This rearrangement joins TRBV4-1 to TRBJ2-7; 7 bases fit TRBD1. CDR1 is MGHRA and CDR2 is YSYEKL in the germline V gene. The length of the CDR3 is 15 residues. V trimming: 0 bases; J trimming: 5 bases; junction bases outside the gene matches: 7. Here the CDR3 reads CASSQELGGIDEQYF. The CDR3 DNA follows: TGCGCCAGCAGCCAAGAATTAGGGGGCATCGACGAGCAGTACTTC.

V is TRBV27 and J is TRBJ1-1, with D maybe TRBD1 (5 bases). The germline gives CDR1 MNHEY, CDR2 SMNVEV (reference sequence). V lost 1 base to trimming and J lost 4 bases, with 22 bases between them. This CDR3 is 18 amino acids long. The CDR3 loop is CASSLYPPGAAGGTEAFF. CDR3 nucleotides: TGTGCCAGCAGTTTATACCCCCCCGGGGCGGCTGGGGGCACTGAAGCTTTCTTT.

This chain joins TRBV5-1 and TRBJ2-7, with 12 bases lining up with TRBD1. Germline CDR1 SGHRS, CDR2 YFSETQ. The CDR3 is 16 amino acids. V lost 4 bases to trimming and J lost 2 bases; unmatched junction nucleotides: 7. CDR3 region: CASSPEGDRGPYEQYF. DNA for the CDR3: TGCGCCAGCAGCCCGGAGGGGGACAGGGGGCCCTACGAGCAGTACTTC.

The chain joins TRBV11-1 to TRBJ2-3; perhaps TRBD1 as D (6 bases). Trimming removed 1 base from V and 4 bases from J, with 12 bases in between. The CDR3 is 15 amino acids. CDR1 and CDR2 from the germline V gene are SGHAT and FQDESV (reference sequence). CDR3: CASSLGGQSPDTQYF. DNA for the CDR3: TGTGCCAGCAGCTTAGGCGGACAGTCCCCAGATACGCAGTATTTT.

CDR3 sequence reads: CASSFQDPNQPQHF. The DNA of the CDR3 is TGTGCCAGCAGCTTTCAAGATCCCAATCAGCCCCAGCATTTT. This rearrangement joins TRBV7-9 to TRBJ1-5; D is unclear. Per germline, CDR1 SEHNR and CDR2 FQNEAQ (reference sequence). V was clipped by 3 bases and J by 3 bases, with 9 bases between them. The CDR3 has 14 amino acids.

The chain uses TRBV9 and TRBJ1-2; 8 bases align to TRBD1. Germline CDR1 and CDR2: SGDLS and YYNGEE. The CDR3 sequence is 16 residues long. Trimming at V came to 1 base and at J to 2 bases, leaving 7 bases not matched to a gene. DNA of the CDR3: TGTGCCAGCAGCGTACTCCGGACAGGGCGAAACTATGGCTACACCTTC. Protein sequence: CASSVLRTGRNYGYTF.

The rearrangement links TRBV7-8 to TRBJ2-7; tentative D call: TRBD1 (7 bases). CDR3 size: 17 residues. Germline loops: CDR1 SGHVS, CDR2 FQNEAQ. V was shortened by 1 base and J by 3 bases, with 19 bases between the two germline ends. In DNA, the CDR3 is TGTGCCAGCAGCTTAGGTTCTGGAGGGGACAGCTTCTACGAGCAGTACTTC. It specifies CASSLGSGGDSFYEQYF.

This clone came up a few times. The CDR3 loop reads CASSLLASPNQPQHF. The CDR3 DNA sequence: TGTGCCAGCAGTTTATTGGCCAGCCCGAATCAGCCCCAGCATTTT. V gene TRBV28 combines with J gene TRBJ1-5; D is ambiguous. The germline V gene encodes CDR1 MDHEN and CDR2 SYDVKM. This CDR3 is built from 15 residues. V lost 1 base, J lost 4 bases, and 11 bases lay in between.

The chain combines TRBV29-1 with TRBJ1-2; 8 bases match TRBD1. This CDR3 comprises 13 residues. J gave up 3 bases and V 6 bases, and 6 bases lay outside the gene matches. Germline CDR1 reads SQVTM; CDR2 reads ANQGSEA. The CDR3 nucleotides are TGCAGCGTGTTGACAGGGGCGGACTATGGCTACACCTTC. It is translated as CSVLTGADYGYTF.

This chain joins TRBV28 and TRBJ1-3; D may be TRBD1 (5 bases). Germline V CDR1 and CDR2: MDHEN, SYDVKM. This CDR3 spans 14 amino acids. V lost 2 bases to trimming and J lost 4 bases, with 9 bases between them. The CDR3 loop is CASSLIGEGNTIYF. The CDR3 bases are TGTGCCAGCAGTTTAATAGGGGAGGGAAACACCATATATTTT.

The V call is TRBV15, the J call TRBJ1-4; D remains unclear. This CDR3 is 15 amino acids long. With 0 bases removed from V and 8 bases from J, the gap between germline ends came to 13 bases. The germline gives CDR1 LNHNV, CDR2 YYDKDF (reference sequence). CDR3 region: CATSREPEVSEKLFF. CDR3 nucleotides: TGTGCCACCAGCAGAGAACCGGAGGTCTCCGAAAAACTGTTTTTT.

The V call is TRBV6-1, the J call TRBJ2-5; TRBD2 aligns across 9 bases. With V trimmed by 10 bases and J by 7 bases, 22 bases remained unmatched. Germline CDR1 MNHNS, CDR2 SASEGT. The CDR3 has 17 residues. The DNA for the CDR3 is TGTGCCATCTGTGACGGGTGCGGGAGGGTAATCAAGGGGACCCAGTACTTC. This codes for CAICDGCGRVIKGTQYF.

The chain employs TRBV10-3 and TRBJ2-1, with 10 bases lining up with TRBD1. The ends lost 2 bases at V and 5 bases at J; junction bases unmatched: 3. In germline, CDR1 is ENHRY, CDR2 SYGVKD. The CDR3 covers 15 residues. CDR3 sequence (DNA): TGTGCCATCAGTGAGGGACAGGGGGTCGACAATGAGCAGTTCTTC. Translation: CAISEGQGVDNEQFF.

A single count supports this clone. This rearrangement joins TRBV19 to TRBJ2-3; no firm D call. This CDR3 comprises 14 residues. V lost 1 base and J lost 4, with 9 bases in between. CDR1 and CDR2 from the germline V gene are LNHDA and SQIVND (reference sequence). CDR3: CASSIVGIPDTQYF. For the CDR3, the DNA is TGTGCCAGTAGTATAGTAGGGATCCCAGATACGCAGTATTTT. The complete variable domain, with remaining parts taken from reference TRBV19 and TRBJ2-3, reads DGGITQSPKYLFRKEGQNVTLSCEQNLNHDAMYWYRQDPGQGLRLIYYSQIVNDFQKGDIAEGYSVSREKKESFPLTVTSAQKNPTAFYLCASSIVGIPDTQYFGPGTRLTVL.

This chain joins TRBV29-1 and TRBJ2-3, with 9 bases fitting TRBD2. V shed 4 bases, J shed 5 bases, and the junction held 13 bases outside the gene matches. CDR1 is SQVTM, CDR2 ANQGSEA, per germline. There are 16 residues in the CDR3. Written as DNA, the CDR3 is TGCAGCGTTGCCGCGCCCCAGCGGGAGGCGGGAGATACGCAGTATTTT. Translation: CSVAAPQREAGDTQYF.

The gene calls are TRBV6-1 and TRBJ2-7; the D gene could be TRBD1 or TRBD2 (5 bases each). The germline gives CDR1 MNHNS, CDR2 SASEGT. V was cut by 8 bases and J by 5 bases, with 16 bases left in between. The CDR3 consists of 13 residues. CDR3 amino acids: CASVVREADEQYF. The CDR3 DNA reads TGTGCCAGCGTGGTCAGGGAAGCGGACGAGCAGTACTTC.

The chain couples TRBV6-1 to TRBJ1-1, with D possibly being TRBD1 (5 bases). The CDR3 totals 15 residues. Trimming removed 1 base at V and 5 bases at J, with 14 bases between. Germline V gene data show CDR1 as MNHNS and CDR2 as SASEGT. Here the CDR3 reads CASSEEDGWGTEAFF. DNA of the CDR3: TGTGCCAGCAGTGAAGAGGATGGGTGGGGGACTGAAGCTTTCTTT.